This T cell receptor beta chain was recovered during a study of cytomegalovirus exposure and HLA in healthy donors (dated by TCRdb to 2017 to 2019). Study-wide context: According to an earlier analysis of 550 to 750 of the donors, roughly 180 million T cells yielded some 120 million unique TCR beta sequences and about 300 Gb of sequence data. The study used immunosequencing to profile the T cell repertoires of approximately 690 subjects and linked those repertoires to cytomegalovirus serostatus. A later analysis re-examined previously published TCR beta repertoires from 610 or so donors and added high-resolution HLA genotyping to investigate patterns of TCR occurrence. The aim of the study was to test whether cataloging public T cell receptors could identify signatures of past pathogen exposure. To predict cytomegalovirus infection status, the study combined high-throughput TCR immunosequencing, statistical association of individual TCRs with disease status, and machine learning. Along with the roughly 670-subject first cohort, a separate validation cohort of some 130 different subjects was used. Because of strong linkage in the cohort, four or five DR-DQ haplotypes were treated as single units for association and clustering. Around 330 gigabases of sequencing data and around 85 million unique TCR sequences made up an early release that covered over 550 HLA-typed donors. Among the approximately 420 genotyped donors, 81% belonged to the genetic ancestry cluster associated with self-reported Caucasian donors. HLA typing included class I and class II loci at four-digit resolution. Donor age, sex, ethnicity and CMV serostatus were collected together with the repertoire data. To decide whether each TCR beta V gene segment behaved as functional or pseudogenic, an earlier analysis of some 600 of the donors relied on high-throughput TCR beta sequencing. Rather than using new phenotypic data, the later analysis identified candidate immune exposures from TCR beta sequences and from how often those sequences occurred across donors. Across approximately 420 genotyped donors of the cohort, an average of about 240,000 unique TCR beta nucleotide sequences per donor were sequenced, and around 19% of those sequences were non-productive. A later genetic analysis took genome-wide SNP genotypes for about three fifths of the roughly 670 donors and used that subset as a discovery cohort. Every discovery cohort repertoire had been produced on one sequencing platform. Typing coverage differed by locus: A, B, C, DRB1 and DQB1 were typed in roughly 629-630 donors, DQA1 in roughly 510, DPA1 in 600 to 610, and DPB1 in about 450. On the study overall, not on this receptor specifically: Correlated functional status among segregating V segments might reflect linkage disequilibrium, but an unknown experimental factor could not be ruled out. A later genetic analysis associated a missense DCLRE1C variant with V-gene and J-gene trimming of TCR beta chains, and an independent cohort replicated the association. The earlier analysis of approximately 590 of the donors excluded roughly 17 rarely observed V segments, including chromosome 9 orphons, because counts were too low. In a later analysis, several top co-occurrence clusters were reported to appear linked to parvovirus B19, influenza, CMV and Epstein-Barr virus. Most TCR sequences were seen in very few donors, while some public TCRs were found in many individuals. In a later analysis, the rate of TCR association differed among HLA loci, with DRB1 alleles having the most associated TCRs and HLA-C alleles having the fewest. A further reported finding was that TCR beta sequences accurately predicted the HLA-A and HLA-B alleles for most subjects in the first cohort. It was suggested by the authors that the approach could potentially be generalized to other disease states and immunological phenotypes. An earlier analysis of approximately 590 of the donors showed that most TCR beta V segments appeared in productive rearrangements either about 87% or about 30% of the time, which broadly matched IMGT annotations. In a later analysis, HLA-associated TCR beta chains showed more clonal expansion and lower generation probabilities than non-associated chains that were equally common. Only TCR beta chains were sequenced in this cohort, and the absence of alpha or paired-chain data limited detectable features. When HLA alleles, especially DR and DQ, strongly co-occurred, attributing TCR associations to individual alleles was difficult. Roughly uniform sequencing depth across donors was assumed in presence/absence analyses, although this assumption may not hold. In a later analysis, most CMV-associated TCR beta chains were found to appear HLA-restricted, with HLA associations seemingly driven largely by CMV exposure. A group of highly shared sequence variants was considered likely to be a technical artifact of the sequencing pipeline. Cytomegalovirus status was reported to be diagnosed by the classifier with high specificity and sensitivity in both the original and validation cohorts. For the cohort, immune exposure information was limited to CMV serostatus. Specific HLA alleles were associated with around 18,000 TCR beta sequences at a false discovery rate of 0.05 in a later analysis. Because the 87-base-pair reads could not distinguish some IMGT-functional V segments, including TRBV6-2 and TRBV6-3, those segments were excluded. A few of the identified cytomegalovirus-associated TCR beta chains were confirmed in vitro to be specific for cytomegalovirus antigens. In the study, around 150 TCR beta chains were listed as associated with cytomegalovirus. According to a later genetic analysis, donors in an Asian-associated ancestry cluster had fewer N-insertions in productive TCRs than the approximately 710-donor mean. Because some donors lacked HLA typing at each locus, the association tests relied only on the typed subset.

CDR1 and CDR2 are read off the germline V gene as SGHRS and YFSETQ. Inclusive of the bounding cysteine and phenylalanine, the CDR3 is 15 residues long. Only the CDR3 portion is preserved as DNA: 45 bases, with reading frame beginning at the first base. Relative to germline, V is 0 bases shorter and J is 12 bases shorter, with 16 bases between their ends. The cohort comprised 666 healthy bone marrow donors. Cohort members were all nominally healthy when sampled, although unrecorded immune exposures were likely present. The donor was CMV seronegative and belonged to the group of more than 300 seronegative cohort members. A peripheral blood sample was provided by each donor, and peripheral blood mononuclear cells were used for TCR beta sequencing. The Qiagen DNeasy Blood Extraction Kit was used to extract genomic DNA from the blood cell samples. Preparation of the library involved the immunoSEQ multiplex PCR assay. For the multiplex PCR, a mixture combining 60 forward primers for TCR Vbeta segments and 13 reverse primers for TCR Jbeta segments was used. Amplification of the CDR3 region of rearranged TCR beta genes was performed with a multiplex PCR assay on genomic DNA. Amplified TCR beta libraries were sequenced as 87-base-pair reads on the Illumina HiSeq System. Per the original workflow: A later analysis counted tens of millions of unique TCR beta chains across the 666 repertoires, and around 9.9 million of these chains were shared by at least two donors. To remove PCR and sequencing errors, raw reads were error-corrected and collapsed into unique sequences using a nearest-neighbor algorithm that merged closely related sequences. To assign V, D and J gene segments, CDR3 sequences were aligned to IMGT reference sequences. For a sequence to be retained, a match of at least six nucleotides to both a V gene segment and a J gene segment was required. A rearrangement counted as productive if the CDR3 had no stop codons and remained in frame with V and J, and every other rearrangement counted as non-productive. CDR3 was defined according to IMGT convention as the region running from the second conserved V-encoded cysteine to the conserved J-encoded phenylalanine. The earlier analysis of about 500 of the donors excluded sequences that lacked an unambiguous match to a single V gene segment. An earlier analysis of fewer than 650 of the donors classified V segments as functional when productive rearrangements were above 56.7% and as segregating when the standard deviation between donors was above 5%. To diagnose cytomegalovirus status from the catalog of TCR beta chain sequences, a statistical classification framework was built. In a later analysis, V and J genes were assigned by comparing TCR nucleotide sequences against IMGT/GENE-DB human TR gene sequences. A later analysis assigned CDR3 sequences and most-parsimonious VDJ recombination scenarios with the TCRdist pipeline. In a later analysis, each TCR beta chain was defined by its CDR3 amino acid sequence together with its V-gene family, and reads without a unique V-gene family were excluded. A later analysis removed 592 highly shared, low-generation-probability nucleotide sequences to deal with suspected cross-contamination and a sequencing artifact. For each public chain, a later analysis derived a clonal expansion index from normalized ranks of inferred template counts within each repertoire. Generation probabilities in a later analysis came from a VDJ recombination model fitted to out-of-frame rearrangements, and those results were checked against IGoR. Hypergeometric tests were used in a later analysis to score TCR-TCR, TCR-HLA and TCR-CMV co-occurrence, with a repertoire-size bias correction applied to the TCR pairs. To estimate false discovery rates, a later analysis permuted the HLA or CMV assignments 20 times. In a later analysis, co-occurring TCRs were grouped using DBSCAN, and TCRdist sequence similarity was added for clustering within HLA-allele-positive subsets. Repertoires with fewer than 30,000 or more than 120,000 public chains were left out of co-occurrence clustering, as were four to six repertoires with anomalous nucleotide sharing. TCRdb re-hosts the immuneACCESS table, in-frame sequences only. Its copies lack some clones; in the studies checked, an unresolved V gene accounts for under half of them, and the cause for the rest is not known. V and J calls and clone size are as listed in that table; D and trimming were resolved from the DNA. The sample data list more than 140,000 clones, and roughly 73% of these were observed just once. 3.3% of the sample is held by the ten biggest clonotypes.

This clone was seen a handful of times. Its antigen target is currently unknown. The record has no base qualities; no much larger clone is one base away. Sequenced material: PBMCs. The chain uses TRBV5-1 and TRBJ1-6, with TRBD1 tentatively as D gene (5 bases match). The TCR was taken from a man aged 40-55 years in good health and CMV-seronegative. The nucleotide sequence is given as TGCGCCAGCAGCTTGGGAAATGCCCAGGGTAGACCCCTCCACTTT. It encodes CASSLGNAQGRPLHF.